The rows below give T cell receptor beta chains drawn from one sample of a study of T-cell reconstitution after alpha-beta-depleted transplantation in children. One entry per CDR3 protein results from TCRdb running MiXCR on the PCR reads. The table includes 640,000 or so distinct CDR3 sequences, about 15% detected once. Sequenced here: PBMCs from the stem cell graft donor, sampled from the stem cell graft. All receptors come from a human donor who donated a stem cell graft to a child with acute myeloid leukemia. Each CDR3 is given with its conserved first and last residue. D genes are given only for firm matches. Clone size, where shown, is once, few, many, or a class for clones that have expanded.

TRBD1,TRBV5-6,few,TRBJ2-1,CASRRNRGPHEQFF,TGTGCCAGCAGGAGGAACAGGGGTCCCCATGAGCAGTTCTTC
-,TRBV10-3,-,TRBJ1-5,CAISESSRAVDQPQHF,TGTGCCATCAGTGAGTCGTCCAGGGCTGTCGATCAGCCCCAGCATTTT
TRBD1,TRBV5-6,few,TRBJ2-1,CASSFRDRGASSFF,TGTGCCAGCAGCTTCCGGGACAGGGGAGCCAGCAGTTTCTTC
-,TRBV20-1,many,TRBJ2-3,CSARDWADTQYF,TGCAGTGCTAGAGATTGGGCAGATACGCAGTATTTT
-,TRBV5-1,few,TRBJ2-6,CASSIGAFGANVLTF,TGCGCCAGCAGCATAGGGGCTTTTGGGGCCAACGTCCTGACTTTC
-,TRBV5-1,many,TRBJ1-2,CASSLDLGGGYGYTF,TGCGCCAGCAGCTTGGACCTTGGAGGGGGCTATGGCTACACCTTC
-,TRBV7-9,few,TRBJ2-4,CASSRTYAAKNIQYF,TGTGCCAGCAGCAGGACGTACGCAGCCAAAAACATTCAGTACTTC
-,TRBV20-1,many,TRBJ1-1,CSAPGRDTEAFF,TGCAGTGCACCAGGGAGGGACACTGAAGCTTTCTTT
TRBD2,TRBV20-1,-,TRBJ2-5,CSARASGGVGETQYF,TGCAGTGCTAGAGCTAGCGGGGGGGTGGGCGAGACCCAGTACTTC
-,TRBV6-5,-,TRBJ2-2,CASSYQENTGELFF,TGTGCCAGCAGTTACCAGGAGAACACCGGGGAGCTGTTTTTT
TRBD1,TRBV28,-,TRBJ1-5,CASHGTGGSHQPQHF,TGTGCCAGCCACGGGACAGGAGGCTCGCATCAGCCCCAGCATTTT
-,TRBV6-6,many,TRBJ1-1,CASSYKGNTEAFF,TGTGCCAGCAGTTACAAAGGGAACACTGAAGCTTTCTTT
-,TRBV5-1,many,TRBJ2-7,CASSLVSDYEQYF,TGCGCCAGCAGCTTGGTTTCCGACTACGAGCAGTACTTC
TRBD1,TRBV20-1,few,TRBJ1-4,CSARADRGLNDKLFF,TGCAGTGCTAGAGCGGACAGGGGGCTGAATGACAAACTGTTTTTT
TRBD1,TRBV11-1,few,TRBJ2-6,CASSLGTGGASSGANVLTF,TGTGCCAGCAGCTTAGGGACAGGGGGCGCATCATCTGGGGCCAACGTCCTGACTTTC
-,TRBV7-9,-,TRBJ1-1,CASSLDRLAEAFF,TGTGCCAGCAGCCTCGACAGGCTGGCTGAAGCTTTCTTT
-,TRBV9,-,TRBJ2-6,CASSPQARTAGANVLTF,TGTGCCAGCAGTCCCCAGGCCCGGACCGCCGGGGCCAACGTCCTGACTTTC
-,TRBV5-1,-,TRBJ1-5,CASSLDQGHEPQHF,TGCGCCAGCAGCTTGGACCAGGGTCATGAGCCCCAGCATTTT
TRBD1,TRBV6-2/TRBV6-3,-,TRBJ1-1,CASSYAGTGWPEAFF,TGTGCCAGCAGTTACGCCGGGACAGGGTGGCCTGAAGCTTTCTTT
-,TRBV20-1,many,TRBJ1-5,CSAREGARQPQHF,TGCAGTGCTAGAGAGGGGGCACGTCAGCCCCAGCATTTT
-,TRBV20-1,many,TRBJ1-5,CSAQVVPGVSQPQHF,TGCAGTGCCCAAGTAGTCCCGGGGGTCAGTCAGCCCCAGCATTTT
-,TRBV5-5,many,TRBJ2-5,CASSRISGVQETQYF,TGTGCCAGCAGCCGGATCAGTGGGGTCCAAGAGACCCAGTACTTC
TRBD2,TRBV12-3/TRBV12-4,few,TRBJ2-1,CASTLTSGSSYNEQFF,TGTGCCAGCACCCTGACTAGCGGCAGCTCCTACAATGAGCAGTTCTTC
-,TRBV5-5,-,TRBJ2-2,CASSLEYGQNTGELFF,TGTGCCAGCAGCTTGGAATATGGACAGAACACCGGGGAGCTGTTTTTT
-,TRBV20-1,few,TRBJ1-4,CSAAHGFNEKLFF,TGCAGTGCTGCTCACGGCTTTAATGAAAAACTGTTTTTT
TRBD1,TRBV7-9,few,TRBJ2-5,CASSTSRGTGETQYF,TGTGCCAGCAGCACCTCACGCGGGACAGGGGAGACCCAGTACTTC
-,TRBV11-2,-,TRBJ2-5,CASSPPTGQQETQYF,TGTGCCAGCAGCCCCCCCACAGGGCAGCAAGAGACCCAGTACTTC
TRBD2,TRBV20-1,many,TRBJ2-5,CSAIPLPGLVLKETQYF,TGCAGTGCCATTCCACTTCCGGGACTAGTTTTAAAAGAGACCCAGTACTTC
TRBD1,TRBV20-1,-,TRBJ2-1,CSAVPLVVNRDRAYNEQFF,TGCAGTGCCGTCCCTTTAGTCGTGAACCGGGACAGAGCCTACAATGAGCAGTTCTTC
-,TRBV7-9,few,TRBJ2-7,CASSPRDAAYEQYF,TGTGCCAGCAGCCCTAGGGACGCAGCCTACGAGCAGTACTTC
-,TRBV18,few,TRBJ2-2,CASSPRQGTGELFF,TGTGCCAGCTCACCACGGCAGGGCACCGGGGAGCTGTTTTTT
-,TRBV27,few,TRBJ1-5,CASRYSGAQNQPQHF,TGTGCCAGCCGCTACTCAGGGGCGCAAAATCAGCCCCAGCATTTT
TRBD2,TRBV18,few,TRBJ2-3,CASSPGLADTSTDTQYF,TGTGCCAGCTCACCTGGACTAGCGGATACAAGCACAGATACGCAGTATTTT
-,TRBV20-1,many,TRBJ1-2,CSARNTAYGYTF,TGCAGTGCTAGGAACACCGCCTATGGCTACACCTTC
TRBD1,TRBV20-1,many,TRBJ1-6,CSARDWDREDSPLHF,TGCAGTGCTAGAGATTGGGACAGGGAGGATTCACCCCTCCACTTT
-,TRBV7-9,-,TRBJ1-3,CASSHHRAGNTIYF,TGTGCCAGCAGCCATCACAGGGCTGGAAACACCATATATTTT
TRBD2,TRBV6-1,few,TRBJ2-7,CASRREASGLSYEQYF,TGTGCCAGCAGGAGAGAGGCTAGCGGCCTTTCCTACGAGCAGTACTTC
-,TRBV6-2/TRBV6-3,few,TRBJ1-5,CASSFQGSQPQHF,TGTGCCAGCAGTTTTCAGGGAAGTCAGCCCCAGCATTTT
TRBD2,TRBV29-1,many,TRBJ2-7,CSVVLAGGSNEQYF,TGCAGCGTTGTACTAGCGGGGGGCTCTAACGAGCAGTACTTC
-,TRBV20-1,many,TRBJ2-1,CSARDLVSQRGEQFF,TGCAGTGCTAGAGATTTGGTCTCCCAGCGCGGAGAGCAGTTCTTC
TRBD1,TRBV10-3,-,TRBJ2-2,CAIGEGGFTGELFF,TGTGCCATAGGCGAAGGGGGCTTCACCGGGGAGCTGTTTTTT
TRBD2,TRBV18,-,TRBJ2-3,CASSPASGARDTQYF,TGTGCCAGCTCACCGGCTAGCGGGGCGAGAGATACGCAGTATTTT